These T cell receptor beta chains were read from a single sample in a study of blood T cell repertoires in COVID-19. Assay: immunoSEQ multiplex PCR; the TCRdb copy retains only in-frame clones and omits some. This sample has roughly 190,000 clones, with approximately 94% found just once. Sequencing input: peripheral blood. The receptor source for this set is a man under 40 with COVID-19, enrolled during active disease. Both conserved end residues are part of each CDR3. D genes are given only for firm matches. Only part of the rows carry a size: once, few, many, or a class if the clone is expanded.

cdr3_aa cdr3_nt j_call clone_size d_call cdr3_length v_call
CASSQIAQFNTEAFF TGTGCCAGCAGCCAAATTGCACAGTTCAACACTGAAGCTTTCTTT TRBJ1-1 once - 15 TRBV3-1/TRBV3-2
CATSDLDTQYF TGTGCCACCAGTGACTTAGATACGCAGTATTTT TRBJ2-3 - - 11 TRBV24-1
CASKGQGSGYTF TGTGCCAGCAAGGGCCAGGGCTCTGGCTACACCTTC TRBJ1-2 - - 12 TRBV6-5
CASSISGKDGYTF TGTGCCAGCAGCATTAGCGGGAAGGATGGCTACACCTTC TRBJ1-2 - - 13 TRBV9
CASSPQSGGQGYSPLHF TGTGCCAGCAGCCCTCAGAGCGGGGGACAGGGATATTCACCCCTCCACTTT TRBJ1-6 - TRBD1 17 TRBV7-9
CASRRQSGYGYTF TGTGCCAGTAGAAGGCAGTCAGGGTATGGCTACACCTTC TRBJ1-2 - - 13 TRBV19
CASSSYRTHYEQYF TGTGCCAGCAGCTCATACAGGACCCACTACGAGCAGTACTTC TRBJ2-7 - - 14 TRBV27
CAITDQAGGNLGYGYTF TGTGCCATCACCGACCAGGCAGGGGGGAATCTAGGCTATGGCTACACCTTC TRBJ1-2 - TRBD1 17 TRBV10-3
CASLTSSRGEKLFF TGTGCCAGCCTTACGTCCTCTCGGGGAGAAAAACTGTTTTTT TRBJ1-4 few - 14 TRBV6-5
CAWSVAPIGYTF TGTGCCTGGAGTGTGGCACCGATCGGCTACACCTTC TRBJ1-2 - - 12 TRBV30
CASSSNRANNQPQHF TGTGCCAGCAGCTCGAACAGGGCCAACAATCAGCCCCAGCATTTT TRBJ1-5 once - 15 TRBV2
CASSLLGRDYGYTF TGTGCCAGCAGTTTACTGGGGAGGGACTATGGCTACACCTTC TRBJ1-2 once - 14 TRBV27
CASSFIGGGGTGELFF TGTGCCAGCAGCTTTATAGGCGGGGGAGGCACCGGGGAGCTGTTTTTT TRBJ2-2 - TRBD2 16 TRBV11-2
CAISETAGNYGYTF TGTGCCATCAGTGAGACGGCGGGTAACTATGGCTACACCTTC TRBJ1-2 once - 14 TRBV10-3
CASSEAVTGGLTNEKLFF TGTGCCAGCAGTGAAGCTGTGACAGGGGGTCTAACTAATGAAAAACTGTTTTTT TRBJ1-4 - TRBD1 18 TRBV6-1
CASIGDHPTGLLAFF TGTGCCAGCATCGGAGATCACCCGACAGGGCTGTTGGCTTTCTTT TRBJ1-1 - TRBD1 15 TRBV11-3
CASSLGTTGQGYTF TGTGCCAGCAGCTTAGGGACGACAGGGCAGGGCTACACCTTC TRBJ1-2 - TRBD1 14 TRBV11-2
CASSQDGGNQPQHF TGTGCCAGCAGCCAAGATGGAGGGAATCAGCCCCAGCATTTT TRBJ1-5 - - 14 TRBV3-1/TRBV3-2
CASRSTQGASGYTF TGTGCCAGCAGATCAACACAGGGGGCGAGTGGCTACACCTTC TRBJ1-2 few TRBD1 14 TRBV6-5
CAWRRRGRVVTEAFF TGTGCCTGGAGACGCAGGGGGCGGGTTGTCACTGAAGCTTTCTTT TRBJ1-1 - TRBD1 15 TRBV30
CASSPGQGANQPQHF TGTGCCAGCAGCCCGGGACAGGGGGCGAATCAGCCCCAGCATTTT TRBJ1-5 once TRBD1 15 TRBV7-9